This T cell receptor (beta chain) was obtained from a study of neurological immune-mediated disorders. Study results and limitations: CDR3 amino acid sequences of expanded clones were not shared across subjects, a result suggesting private repertoires in all groups.

The authors made cDNA by 5'RACE with 10-nucleotide random UMIs. TCRdb reanalysed the 5' RACE reads using MiXCR and keeps one entry per CDR3 protein. The sample contains fewer than 45,000 distinct CDR3 sequences, roughly 6.3% of which appear only once. This clonotype was picked up many times. Its target is unknown. Sequenced: CD4+ T cells from blood. The clonotype originates from a middle-aged woman in good health.

CDR3 amino acids: CSARDLERTYNEQFF. For the CDR3, the DNA is TGCAGTGCTAGAGATCTCGAGCGGACATACAATGAGCAGTTCTTC. The chain combines TRBV20-1 with TRBJ2-1; D tentatively reads TRBD1 or TRBD2 (5 bases each). This CDR3 is 15 amino acids long. Per the germline V gene, CDR1 is DFQATT and CDR2 is SNEGSKA (reference sequence). V lost 0 bases, J lost 4 bases, and 13 bases lay in between.